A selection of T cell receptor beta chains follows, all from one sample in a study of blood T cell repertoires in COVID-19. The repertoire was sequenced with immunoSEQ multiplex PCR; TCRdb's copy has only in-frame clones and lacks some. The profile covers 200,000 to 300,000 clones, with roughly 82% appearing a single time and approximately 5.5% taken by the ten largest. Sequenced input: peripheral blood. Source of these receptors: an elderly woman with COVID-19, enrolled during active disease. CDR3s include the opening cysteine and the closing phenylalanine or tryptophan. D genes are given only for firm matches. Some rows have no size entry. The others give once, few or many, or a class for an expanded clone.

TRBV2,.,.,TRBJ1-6,TGTGCCAGCAGTGAAAGGGGTGACGAGATTAATTCACCCCTCCACTTT,CASSERGDEINSPLHF
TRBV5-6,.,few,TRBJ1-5,TGTGCCAGCAGCCAGACAGGCTCTAATCAGCCCCAGCATTTT,CASSQTGSNQPQHF
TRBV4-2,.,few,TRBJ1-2,TGTGCCAGCAGCCAAGCGACAGTTAACTATGGCTACACCTTC,CASSQATVNYGYTF
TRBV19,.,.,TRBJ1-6,TGTGCCAGTAGCGACAATGAGAATTGGTCACCCCTCCACTTT,CASSDNENWSPLHF
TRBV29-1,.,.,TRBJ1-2,TGCAGCGTAAGATCCGACAGGACTCTCTATGGCTACACCTTC,CSVRSDRTLYGYTF
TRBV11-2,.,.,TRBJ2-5,TGTCTATCGCAGGGGGAGGAGGGCCAAGAGACCCAGTACTTC,CLSQGEEGQETQYF
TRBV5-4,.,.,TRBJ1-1,TGTGCCAGCAGCTCCGTAGCGGGTAACACTGAAGCTTTCTTT,CASSSVAGNTEAFF
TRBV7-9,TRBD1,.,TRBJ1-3,TGTGCCAGCAGCTTAGCCGGACAGGGGGGAGGAAACACCATATATTTT,CASSLAGQGGGNTIYF
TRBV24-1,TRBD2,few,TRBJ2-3,TGTGCCACCAGTGATCCATCGGCCGGGGGGGCGATAGATACGCAGTATTTT,CATSDPSAGGAIDTQYF
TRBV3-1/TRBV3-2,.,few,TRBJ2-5,TGTGCCAGCAGCCAAGTATCGGAGACCCAGTACTTC,CASSQVSETQYF
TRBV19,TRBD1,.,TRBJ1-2,TGTGCCAGTAGAAGGACAGGGGTAAGGGTCGGGGGCTACACCTTC,CASRRTGVRVGGYTF
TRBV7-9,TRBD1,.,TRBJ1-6,TGTGCCAGCAGCTTGGGGACAGGCCCTAATTCACCCCTCCACTTT,CASSLGTGPNSPLHF
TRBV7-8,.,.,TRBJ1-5,TGTGCCAGCACCACTTGGGGGGGGATCAGCAATCAGCCCCAGCATTTT,CASTTWGGISNQPQHF
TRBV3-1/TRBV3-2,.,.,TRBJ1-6,TGTGCCAGCAGCCAAGATATACTTAATTCACCCCTCCACTTT,CASSQDILNSPLHF
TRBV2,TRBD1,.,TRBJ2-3,TGTGCCAGCAGTAGGGACAGGGGCGCAGATACGCAGTATTTT,CASSRDRGADTQYF
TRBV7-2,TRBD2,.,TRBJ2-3,TGTGCCAGCAGCTTAGTAGGGGCTAGCGGGGGGAGGGCAGATACGCAGTATTTT,CASSLVGASGGRADTQYF
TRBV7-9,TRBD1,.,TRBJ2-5,TGTGCCAGCAGCTTAGCTAGGGGACAGCTCCAAGAGACCCAGTACTTC,CASSLARGQLQETQYF
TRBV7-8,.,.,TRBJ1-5,TGTGCCAGCAGCCCCGAGGGACACACCAATCAGCCCCAGCATTTT,CASSPEGHTNQPQHF
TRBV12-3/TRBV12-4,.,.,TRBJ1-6,TGTGCCAGCAATATGGACTATTCACCCCTCCACTTT,CASNMDYSPLHF
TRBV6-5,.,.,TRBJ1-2,TGTGCCAGCAGTTACGTGGGGGCTGGCTACACCTTC,CASSYVGAGYTF
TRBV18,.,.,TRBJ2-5,TGTGCCAGCTCATGGGCGGGCTCTCAAGAGACCCAGTACTTC,CASSWAGSQETQYF
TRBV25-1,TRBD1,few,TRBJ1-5,TGTGCCAGCAGGGGACAGGGGGGGAATCAGCCCCAGCATTTT,CASRGQGGNQPQHF
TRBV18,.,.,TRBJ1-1,TGTGCCAGCTTAGACACAGGTGAAGCTTTCTTT,CASLDTGEAFF
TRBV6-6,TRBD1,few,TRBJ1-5,TGTGCCAGCAGTTACCCGGGACAGGGGAGCAATCAGCCCCAGCATTTT,CASSYPGQGSNQPQHF
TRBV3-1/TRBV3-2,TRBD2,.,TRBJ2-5,TGTGCCAGCAGCCTCCGGACTAGCGGGGGAGAGACCCAGTACTTC,CASSLRTSGGETQYF
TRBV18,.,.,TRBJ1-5,TGTGCCAGCTCACCACCGGGGGGGAATCAGCCCCAGCATTTT,CASSPPGGNQPQHF
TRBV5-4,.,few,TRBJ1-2,TGTGCCAGCAAGGGGATCTGGGGCTACACCTTC,CASKGIWGYTF
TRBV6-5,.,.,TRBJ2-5,TGTGCCAGCAGCTTCTCCGGACTCTCGGGAGAGACCCAGTACTTC,CASSFSGLSGETQYF
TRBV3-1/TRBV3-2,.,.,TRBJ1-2,TGTGCCAGCAGCCAGGGAGGACACTATGGCTACACCTTC,CASSQGGHYGYTF
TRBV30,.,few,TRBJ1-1,TGTGCCTGGAGGGGAGGACGCACTGAAGCTTTCTTT,CAWRGGRTEAFF
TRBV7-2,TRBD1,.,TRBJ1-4,TGTGCCAGCAGCTCCTTGACAGGGGGCGGTGAAAAACTGTTTTTT,CASSSLTGGGEKLFF
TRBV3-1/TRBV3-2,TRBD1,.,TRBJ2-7,TGTGCCGCCGGGGACAGGGACATTCACGAGCAGTACTTC,CAAGDRDIHEQYF
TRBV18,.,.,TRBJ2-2,TGTGCCAGCTCACAAATCCAGACCGGGGAGCTGTTTTTT,CASSQIQTGELFF
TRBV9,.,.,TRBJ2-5,TGTGCCAGCAGCGTAAACCCGGACCAAGAGACCCAGTACTTC,CASSVNPDQETQYF
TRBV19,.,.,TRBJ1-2,TGTGCCAGTAGTATAGATGGCGCCCGGGGTCTCATGATACATGGCTACACCTTC,CASSIDGARGLMIHGYTF
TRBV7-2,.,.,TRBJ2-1,TGTGCCAGCATCCCCTCGGGGAGTTCGGGTGAGCAGTTCTTC,CASIPSGSSGEQFF
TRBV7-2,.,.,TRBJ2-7,TGTGCCAGCAGCTTAAGCTTGTACGAGCAGTACTTC,CASSLSLYEQYF
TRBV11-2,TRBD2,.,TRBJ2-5,TGTGCCAGCAGCTTAGCGGGGGGACTAGAGACCCAGTACTTC,CASSLAGGLETQYF
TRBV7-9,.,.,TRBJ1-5,TGTGCCAGCAGCTTAGGGGCAGGGGTTAGCAATCAGCCCCAGCATTTT,CASSLGAGVSNQPQHF
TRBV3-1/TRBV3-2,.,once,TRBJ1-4,TGTGCCAGCAGCCAAGTTAGTTCAACTAATGAAAAACTGTTTTTT,CASSQVSSTNEKLFF
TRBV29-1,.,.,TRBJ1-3,TGCAGCGTTGAAGATCGGCAGGGGTCGGGAAACACCATATATTTT,CSVEDRQGSGNTIYF
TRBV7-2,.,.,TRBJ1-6,TGTGCCAGCAGCCCCACCGGCGCAGGCTATTCACCCCTCCACTTT,CASSPTGAGYSPLHF
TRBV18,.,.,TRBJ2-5,TGTGCCAGCTCACCATTTGAAGGGGCGGCAGAGACCCAGTACTTC,CASSPFEGAAETQYF
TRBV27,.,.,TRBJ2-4,TGTGCCAGCAGCCAATGGGGAGAGAACATTCAGTACTTC,CASSQWGENIQYF
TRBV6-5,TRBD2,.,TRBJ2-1,TGTGCCAGCAGTTACCTGCGGGGGGGCTCCTACAATGAGCAGTTCTTC,CASSYLRGGSYNEQFF
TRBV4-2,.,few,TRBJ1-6,TGTGCCAGCAGCCAAGAGGTAACAGGACAAAGCTCCTATAATTCACCCCTCCACTTT,CASSQEVTGQSSYNSPLHF
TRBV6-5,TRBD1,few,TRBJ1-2,TGTGCCAGCAGGACCCGTCAGGGGGGAAACTATGGCTACACCTTC,CASRTRQGGNYGYTF
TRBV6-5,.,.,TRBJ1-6,TGTGCCAGCAGCCAAACCGCGTCACCCCTCCACTTT,CASSQTASPLHF
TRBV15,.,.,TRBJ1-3,TGTGCCACCAGCAGAGGTATACAGGGAAACACCATATATTTT,CATSRGIQGNTIYF
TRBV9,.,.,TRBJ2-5,TGTGCCAGCAGTGGGACTTCCCGGGGAGAGACCCAGTACTTC,CASSGTSRGETQYF
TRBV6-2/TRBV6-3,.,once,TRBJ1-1,TGTGCCAGCAGTTACCCCCCTAACACTGAAGCTTTCTTT,CASSYPPNTEAFF
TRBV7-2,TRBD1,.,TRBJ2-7,TGTGCCAGCAGGGGGGACAGGCCCCCCTACGAGCAGTACTTC,CASRGDRPPYEQYF
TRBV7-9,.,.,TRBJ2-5,TGTGCCAGCAGCTTAGCCAGGGAAATTGAATTGAAAGAGACCCAGTACTTC,CASSLAREIELKETQYF
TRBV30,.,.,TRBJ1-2,TGTGCCTGGAGCGTGGGGGGGCTGGATGGCTACACCTTC,CAWSVGGLDGYTF
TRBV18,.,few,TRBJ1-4,TGTGCCAGCTCACCCGAGCAAGCTACAACTAATGAAAAACTGTTTTTT,CASSPEQATTNEKLFF